This TCR beta chain was documented in a study of radiotherapy plus CTLA-4 blockade in lung cancer (dated by TCRdb to about 2018). The study in broad terms: Objective responses occurred in roughly a sixth of enrolled patients, and 30% to 35% achieved disease control.

With respect to this clone: Its antigen remains undetermined. Base quality data are lacking; no much larger clone is found one base away.

What the work shows at the level of the full study, not this receptor alone: TCR clones derived from tumors expanded in peripheral blood after treatment with radiotherapy and ipilimumab. The strongest predictors of response were reported to be early dynamic shifts in blood T cell clones along with a rise in serum interferon-beta following radiation.

Libraries came from the immunoSEQ multiplex PCR assay. The table was pulled from immuneACCESS by TCRdb, which kept in-frame rearrangements only. Such tables lose some clones; where checked, under half of the loss comes from unresolved V genes, and the rest has no known cause. For this sample there are around 80,000 clones; roughly 69% appear just once. The ten largest clones represent approximately 9.9% of the sample. The CDR3 spans 17 residues, from the cysteine through the phenylalanine. Of the read, only the CDR3 DNA is kept; its 51 bases are in frame from base 1. The CDR1 and CDR2 encoded by the germline V gene (reference sequence) are SGHNT and YYREEE. The V end gives up 4 bases and the J end 2 bases, leaving 8 bases in the junction not matched to a gene. The study tested focal radiation therapy combined with CTLA-4 blockade (ipilimumab) in patients with chemo-refractory metastatic non-small-cell lung cancer.

The clonotype comes from a human donor with non-small cell lung cancer whose response to radiotherapy plus ipilimumab could not be evaluated. The sample here was peripheral blood, taken from a patient treated with radiotherapy plus ipilimumab. The sequence is built from TRBV5-4 and TRBJ2-5, with 13 bases matching TRBD2. The CDR3 has the sequence CASSRGTSGESQETQYF. The sequenced DNA: TGTGCCAGCAGCCGCGGGACTAGCGGGGAATCGCAAGAGACCCAGTACTTC.